These 23 T cell receptor beta chains were sequenced from one sample in a study of ipilimumab plus nivolumab after autologous stem cell transplantation (dated by TCRdb to 2020 to 2023). Libraries came from the immunoSEQ multiplex PCR assay. TCRdb's version of the immuneACCESS table is confined to in-frame rearrangements and falls short of the full clone set. An unresolved V gene accounts for under half of the shortfall where checked; the remainder is of unknown origin. The sample has 9,100 or so clones on record, about 70% of them singletons. The biggest ten clones account for 15% to 20% of the sample. Sequencing was performed on PBMCs, taken in a trial of ipilimumab plus nivolumab as post-transplant consolidation. These receptors came from a female donor with multiple myeloma.

V and J are TRBV19 and TRBJ1-3, with D uncertain. The CDR3 has 13 amino acids. Germline V lookup: CDR1 LNHDA, CDR2 SQIVND (reference sequence). With 5 bases removed from V and 2 bases from J, the gap between germline ends came to 7 bases. Here the CDR3 DNA reads TGTGCCAGTAGTGCGGGGACTGGAAACACCATATATTTT. This translates into CASSAGTGNTIYF.

The chain has TRBV19 and TRBJ2-1; 10 nucleotides match TRBD2. CDR1 is LNHDA and CDR2 is SQIVND in the germline V gene (reference sequence). This CDR3 region has 17 residues. With V trimmed by 3 bases and J by 0 bases, 5 bases remained unmatched. The CDR3 loop reads CASSISSGGSSYNEQFF. Written as DNA, the CDR3 is TGTGCCAGTAGTATTTCTAGCGGGGGAAGCTCCTACAATGAGCAGTTCTTC.

The V gene is TRBV7-9, the J gene TRBJ2-7; D is possibly TRBD2 (5 bases). The CDR3 extends over 16 amino acids. Trimming took 2 bases from V and 6 from J, leaving 20 bases between them. Germline V CDR1 and CDR2: SEHNR, FQNEAQ (reference sequence). CDR3 loop: CASSLRFPADPSEQYF. CDR3 sequence (DNA): TGTGCCAGCAGCTTAAGGTTTCCAGCGGACCCTTCCGAGCAGTACTTC.

The chain recombines TRBV6-6 with TRBJ2-7; TRBD1 is a possible D gene (6 bases). Looked up from germline, CDR1 is MNHNY and CDR2 is SVGAGI (reference sequence). V lost 5 bases and J lost 2, with 13 bases in between. The CDR3 spans 14 residues. In DNA form, the CDR3 reads TGTGCCAGCAGTAACACAGGGACCCCCTACGAGCAGTACTTC. This encodes CASSNTGTPYEQYF.

This clone appeared a single time. The CDR3 region is CAISDFQGREQYF. The DNA for the CDR3 is TGTGCCATCAGTGACTTCCAGGGCCGCGAGCAGTACTTC. The V call is TRBV10-3, the J call TRBJ2-7; D might be TRBD1 (5 bases). Germline V gene sequence: CDR1 ENHRY, CDR2 SYGVKD. V was pared by 3 bases and J by 6 bases, with 12 bases between. The CDR3 spans 13 residues.

This chain connects TRBV29-1 to TRBJ2-3, with 8 bases that match TRBD2. Germline CDR1 reads SQVTM; CDR2 reads ANQGSEA. There are 15 residues in the CDR3. V was pared by 4 bases and J by 3 bases, with 9 bases of the junction left unmatched. This CDR3 reads CSVAFPGLGTDTQYF. The CDR3 region has the DNA TGCAGCGTTGCATTCCCGGGACTAGGGACAGATACGCAGTATTTT.

This clone was seen a handful of times. The CDR3 bases are TGTGCCAGCAGCTTAGGAGGGTTTCTCGGGGAGCTGTTTTTT. Encoded protein: CASSLGGFLGELFF. This sequence joins TRBV7-9 and TRBJ2-2; D is possibly TRBD2 (5 bases). This CDR3 has 14 residues. Looked up from germline, CDR1 is SEHNR and CDR2 is FQNEAQ (reference sequence). Between the trimmed V and J ends, which lost 1 base and 7 bases, there was a span of 10 bases. Based on the CDR3 plus reference TRBV7-9 and TRBJ2-2, the full variable domain is DTGVSQNPRHKITKRGQNVTFRCDPISEHNRLYWYRQTLGQGPEFLTYFQNEAQLEKSRLLSDRFSAERPKGSFSTLEIQRTEQGDSAMYLCASSLGGFLGELFFGEGSRLTVL.

The genes are TRBV6-5 and TRBJ1-2; D perhaps matches TRBD1 (5 bases). Between the trimmed V and J ends, which lost 8 bases and 3 bases, there was a span of 13 bases. Germline CDR1 reads MNHEY; CDR2 reads SVGAGI. CDR3 length: 13 amino acids. CDR3 coding DNA: TGTGCCAGCGGGGGGGACGACTACTATGGCTACACCTTC. Its translation is CASGGDDYYGYTF.

The rearrangement uses TRBV6-1 and TRBJ1-2; D is perhaps TRBD1 (5 bases). Per the germline V gene, CDR1 is MNHNS and CDR2 is SASEGT. Trimming removed 0 bases from V and 8 bases from J, with 10 bases in between. This CDR3 has 13 residues. The CDR3 DNA reads as TGTGCCAGCAGTGAAGCGGGGGTTAGGGGCTACACCTTC. Its translation: CASSEAGVRGYTF.

This chain connects TRBV18 to TRBJ2-2; 9 positions match TRBD2. With V trimmed by 4 bases and J by 5 bases, 11 bases remained unmatched. In germline, CDR1 is KGHSH, CDR2 LQKENI. CDR3 length: 17 residues. The DNA of the CDR3 is TGTGCCAGCTCACGTATTTATAGCGGGAGTCAGACCGGGGAGCTGTTTTTT. It translates to CASSRIYSGSQTGELFF.

The chain combines TRBV4-3 with TRBJ2-1; 8 bases map to TRBD2. V was pared by 0 bases and J by 4 bases, with 14 bases of the junction left unmatched. CDR1 and CDR2 (germline): LGHNA, YSLEER. The CDR3 spans 19 residues. DNA for the CDR3: TGCGCCAGCAGCCAAGATTACGGGACTAGAGTCCCCGGATACAATGAGCAGTTCTTC. This gives the protein CASSQDYGTRVPGYNEQFF.

In this sample, this clone turned up a few times. The chain uses TRBV28 and TRBJ1-2, with unresolved D. Per germline, CDR1 MDHEN and CDR2 SYDVKM. The V end was cut by 6 bases, the J end by 4 bases, with 15 bases between. The CDR3 length is 14 residues. CDR3 in DNA: TGTGCCAGCAGCTGGTTGATGGAGCTCTATGGCTACACCTTC. It specifies CASSWLMELYGYTF.

This clone was observed a single time. The CDR3 here is CASSQDGTGTGGRGETQYF. CDR3 nucleotide sequence: TGCGCCAGCAGCCAAGATGGAACCGGGACAGGGGGTAGAGGGGAGACCCAGTACTTC. The V and J genes are TRBV4-1 and TRBJ2-5; TRBD1 matches at 11 bases. The germline gives CDR1 MGHRA, CDR2 YSYEKL. Trimming at V came to 0 bases and at J to 5 bases, leaving 14 bases not matched to a gene. CDR3 length: 19 amino acids.

In nucleotides, the CDR3 is TGTGCCAGCAGCGTAGAATCTAGCAATCAGCCCCAGCATTTT. Protein sequence: CASSVESSNQPQHF. This chain connects TRBV9 to TRBJ1-5; D remains ambiguous. Between the trimmed V and J ends, which lost 0 bases and 0 bases, there was a span of 4 bases. In germline, CDR1 is SGDLS, CDR2 YYNGEE. The CDR3 runs to 14 residues.

This chain links TRBV18 with TRBJ1-4; a weak D match, TRBD1 (5 bases). Deletions cut 4 bases from V and 0 bases from J, with 9 bases between. Germline V gene lookup returns CDR1 KGHSH and CDR2 LQKENI. This CDR3 is built from 15 residues. The CDR3, as DNA: TGTGCCAGCTCACTCAGGGCTGCAACTAATGAAAAACTGTTTTTT. Its protein is CASSLRAATNEKLFF.

The chain carries TRBV7-9 and TRBJ2-3; the match to TRBD1 covers 7 bases. The length of the CDR3 is 15 residues. V was clipped by 5 bases and J by 0 bases; unmatched bases: 5. In germline, CDR1 is SEHNR, CDR2 FQNEAQ (reference sequence). The CDR3 spells CASSQQGISTDTQYF. Here the CDR3 DNA reads TGTGCCAGCAGCCAACAGGGGATCAGCACAGATACGCAGTATTTT.

This chain uses TRBV6-5 with TRBJ2-7; D is possibly TRBD1 (5 bases). The CDR3 covers 14 residues. Trimming stripped 4 bases from V and 2 bases from J, with 12 bases between. Germline V CDR1 and CDR2: MNHEY, SVGAGI. In DNA form, the CDR3 reads TGTGCCAGCAGTTTCCCGACAGTTCCCTACGAGCAGTACTTC. Amino acids: CASSFPTVPYEQYF.

The chain has TRBV28 and TRBJ1-2, with D perhaps matching TRBD1 (5 bases). Trimming cost V 8 bases and J 1 base, with 14 bases left between them. This CDR3 comprises 14 residues. In germline, CDR1 is MDHEN, CDR2 SYDVKM. CDR3 in amino acids: CASLQGEHNYGYTF. CDR3 sequence (DNA): TGTGCCAGCCTTCAGGGAGAACATAACTATGGCTACACCTTC.

The rearrangement uses TRBV7-3 and TRBJ1-6; the D is unclear. V was pared by 5 bases and J by 7 bases, with 9 bases between. In germline, CDR1 is SGHTA, CDR2 FQGTGA. There are 13 residues in the CDR3. CDR3 sequence: CASSADGNSPLHF. The CDR3 bases are TGTGCCAGCAGCGCCGACGGGAATTCACCCCTCCACTTT. The entire variable domain, with the rest obtained from reference TRBV7-3 and TRBJ1-6, is as follows: GAGVSQTPSNKVTEKGKYVELRCDPISGHTALYWYRQSLGQGPEFLIYFQGTGAADDSGLPNDRFFAVRPEGSVSTLKIQRTERGDSAVYLCASSADGNSPLHFGNGTRLTVT.

The chain is built from TRBV5-6 and TRBJ1-1, with unresolved D. CDR3 length: 13 amino acids. V was trimmed by 4 bases and J by 4 bases, leaving 11 bases between them. Germline V gene lookup returns CDR1 SGHDT and CDR2 YYEEEE. The CDR3 spells CASSPTLVTEAFF. The CDR3 DNA follows: TGTGCCAGCAGCCCAACCTTGGTCACTGAAGCTTTCTTT.

The gene calls are TRBV28 and TRBJ1-2; a possible D gene is TRBD1 (5 bases). This CDR3 has 15 residues. Germline CDR1 MDHEN, CDR2 SYDVKM. V was cut by 3 bases and J by 6 bases, with 17 bases left in between. CDR3 bases: TGTGCCAGCAGTTTCCCGGGACGTTCGATGCATGGCTACACCTTC. The encoded protein is CASSFPGRSMHGYTF.

The chain links TRBV9 to TRBJ2-7, with D perhaps matching TRBD1 (6 bases). This CDR3 has 15 amino acids. Germline loops: CDR1 SGDLS, CDR2 YYNGEE. The V and J ends lost 0 bases and 8 bases respectively, with 18 bases between them. CDR3 region: CASSVELQGASKQYF. In DNA, the CDR3 is TGTGCCAGCAGCGTAGAGCTACAGGGTGCGTCTAAGCAGTACTTC.

The V gene is TRBV9, the J gene TRBJ2-1, with D possibly TRBD1 on 6 matching bases. This CDR3 has 13 amino acids. Germline lookup yields CDR1 SGDLS and CDR2 YYNGEE. Trimming removed 0 bases from V and 8 bases from J, with 9 bases in between. CDR3 nucleotides: TGTGCCAGCAGCGTAGTGGGGGCCTATGAGCAGTTCTTC. Amino acid sequence: CASSVVGAYEQFF.